The 15 T cell receptor beta chains below were found in one sample sequenced in a study of T cells in Graves' hyperthyroidism and ophthalmopathy. Amplified TCR beta CDR3 regions derived from RNA transcripts. During a first-round RT-PCR of the TCR CDR3, the HTBI primer set was used. Via MiXCR, TCRdb re-called the multiplex PCR reads, giving one row per CDR3 protein. The sample yields hundreds of thousands of distinct CDR3 sequences, over 15% seen once. Sequenced: blood. The receptors derive from a woman aged 45-65 years with Graves' hyperthyroidism that later progressed to Graves' ophthalmopathy.

This clonotype has ten or more counts. The chain employs TRBV5-1 and TRBJ2-1; 12 bases agree with TRBD1. The CDR3 length is 15 residues. Germline-derived CDR1 and CDR2 are SGHRS and YFSETQ. Trimming cost V 4 bases and J 5 bases; bases outside gene matches: 4. DNA for the CDR3: TGCGCCAGCAGCGACGGGACAGGGGGCCACAATGAGCAGTTCTTC. Its protein product is CASSDGTGGHNEQFF.

The chain carries TRBV19 and TRBJ1-5; 8 positions agree with TRBD1. Per the germline V gene, CDR1 is LNHDA and CDR2 is SQIVND (reference sequence). After removal of 8 bases from V and 7 bases from J, the junction contained 7 bases not matched to a gene. The CDR3 runs to 13 residues. CDR3 residues: CASVDRASQPQHF. CDR3 coding DNA: TGTGCCAGTGTGGACAGGGCTAGCCAGCCCCAGCATTTT.

This clonotype has ten or more counts. The chain has TRBV20-1 and TRBJ1-1; D is unresolved. Trimming pared 0 bases from V and 2 bases from J, leaving 16 bases between. This CDR3 has 16 residues. Germline loops: CDR1 DFQATT, CDR2 SNEGSKA (reference sequence). The CDR3 bases are TGCAGTGCTAGAGATCAGGAACAGCTTTTTAACACTGAAGCTTTCTTT. Encoded protein: CSARDQEQLFNTEAFF.

This clonotype was picked up many times. The gene calls are TRBV2 and TRBJ1-1; maybe TRBD1 (6 bases). V lost 1 base to trimming and J lost 10 bases, with 19 bases between them. CDR1 and CDR2 (germline): SNHLY, FYNNEI. This CDR3 has 15 amino acids. CDR3 protein: CASSEVIRGVIGAFF. CDR3 sequence (DNA): TGTGCCAGCAGTGAAGTTATAAGGGGGGTGATTGGAGCTTTCTTT.

The chain carries TRBV20-1 and TRBJ1-1; a possible D gene is TRBD1 (6 bases). The length of the CDR3 is 14 residues. Germline CDR1 reads DFQATT; CDR2 reads SNEGSKA (reference sequence). V lost 0 bases and J lost 6, with 14 bases in between. The CDR3 sequence is CSARDGQGFPEAFF. DNA for the CDR3: TGCAGTGCTAGAGATGGCCAGGGGTTCCCTGAAGCTTTCTTT.

This clonotype was counted many times. The chain links TRBV11-1 to TRBJ2-1; 13 bases line up with TRBD2. V shed 5 bases and J 2 bases; nucleotides not matched to a gene: 15. There are 20 residues in the CDR3. The germline V gene has CDR1 SGHAT and CDR2 FQDESV (reference sequence). This chain's CDR3 is CASSPRGGTSGTGAYNEQFF. The CDR3 DNA is TGTGCCAGCAGCCCACGGGGGGGGACTAGCGGGACGGGGGCCTACAATGAGCAGTTCTTC.

CDR3 amino acids: CASSSTSTGGVYNEQFF. The CDR3 bases are TGTGCCAGCAGCTCGACATCTACGGGGGGCGTCTACAATGAGCAGTTCTTC. V and J are TRBV7-3 and TRBJ2-1; tentative D call: TRBD2 (7 bases). This CDR3 has 17 residues. Trimming removed 4 bases from V and 3 bases from J, with 19 bases in between. Looked up from germline, CDR1 is SGHTA and CDR2 is FQGTGA.

As for this clonotype: This may come from a read error, since a much larger clone is one base off. No conserved phenylalanine or tryptophan ends this CDR3, so it is likely a read error. The chain combines TRBV18 with TRBJ1-4; perhaps TRBD1 as D (5 bases). Per germline, CDR1 KGHSH and CDR2 LQKENI. V was cut by 3 bases and J by 3 bases, with 11 bases left in between. There are 15 residues in the CDR3. Here the CDR3 DNA reads TGTGCCAGCTCACCGCCGGTGGGGGCTAATGAAAAACTGTTTTCT. It encodes CASSPPVGANEKLFS.

This clonotype was seen ten or more times. The chain carries TRBV3-1 and TRBJ1-1, with a tentative D call TRBD1 (5 bases). Germline V lookup: CDR1 LGHDT, CDR2 YNNKEL (reference sequence). The CDR3 length is 15 residues. V was clipped by 2 bases and J by 1 base, with 11 bases between them. CDR3 sequence: CASSQWPGQNTEAFF. The DNA for the CDR3 is TGTGCCAGCAGCCAATGGCCGGGGCAGAACACTGAAGCTTTCTTT. Combining the CDR3 with reference TRBV3-1 and TRBJ1-1 gives the whole variable domain DTAVSQTPKYLVTQMGNDKSIKCEQNLGHDTMYWYKQDSKKFLKIMFSYNNKELIINETVPNRFSPKSPDKAHLNLHINSLELGDSAVYFCASSQWPGQNTEAFFGQGTRLTVV.

This clonotype has at least ten counts. The chain employs TRBV27 and TRBJ2-1; maybe TRBD1 (6 bases). V lost 3 bases and J lost 6, with 15 bases in between. This CDR3 is built from 15 residues. Germline V gene sequence: CDR1 MNHEY, CDR2 SMNVEV (reference sequence). The CDR3 DNA reads TGTGCCAGCAGTTTCTATGACAGGCCAAGCAATGAGCAGTTCTTC. This encodes CASSFYDRPSNEQFF.

Concerning this clonotype itself: The junction departs from germline at one end; a sequencing error may be responsible. This chain connects TRBV6-1 to TRBJ1-4; D is perhaps TRBD1 (5 bases). The CDR3 runs to 16 residues. CDR1 is MNHNS, CDR2 SASEGT, per germline. CDR3 protein: CASRRRGGATSEKLFF. For the CDR3, the DNA is TGTGCCAGCAGGCGACGGGGCGGTGCAACTAGTGAAAAACTGTTTTTT.

This clonotype was seen a few times. In DNA, the CDR3 is TGTGCCACCAGTGATTGGGCCTCCAGAGGGACAGCTTTCTTT. Encoded protein: CATSDWASRGTAFF. The rearrangement links TRBV24-1 to TRBJ1-1, with D possibly being TRBD1 (5 bases). V lost 2 bases and J 10 bases, leaving 16 bases between the germline ends. The CDR3 extends over 14 amino acids. The germline V gene has CDR1 KGHDR and CDR2 SFDVKD.

This clonotype was counted many times. The genes are TRBV7-3 and TRBJ2-7, with D perhaps TRBD1 (6 bases). This CDR3 is 13 amino acids long. CDR1 is SGHTA, CDR2 FQGTGA, per germline. With 5 bases removed from V and 5 bases from J, the gap between germline ends came to 13 bases. CDR3 sequence reads: CASSATGKHEQYF. CDR3 sequence (DNA): TGTGCCAGCAGCGCAACAGGGAAACACGAGCAGTACTTC.

The chain joins TRBV27 to TRBJ1-1; 7 bases are shared with TRBD1. Germline V gene data show CDR1 as MNHEY and CDR2 as SMNVEV (reference sequence). This CDR3 region has 13 residues. V lost 6 bases to trimming and J lost 5 bases; unmatched junction nucleotides: 6. CDR3: CASRLGGITEAFF. The CDR3 DNA is TGTGCCAGCAGACTAGGGGGCATAACTGAAGCTTTCTTT.

CDR3 DNA: TGTGCCAGCAGTTACTCGGGCGCGGGTCGCCTTGATAGCACAGATACGCAGTATTTT. It codes for CASSYSGAGRLDSTDTQYF. V and J are TRBV6-5 and TRBJ2-3; TRBD2 is a possible D gene (5 bases). V gave up 0 bases and J gave up 0 bases, with 19 bases separating them. Germline CDR1 is MNHEY and CDR2 is SVGAGI. CDR3 length equals 19 residues.